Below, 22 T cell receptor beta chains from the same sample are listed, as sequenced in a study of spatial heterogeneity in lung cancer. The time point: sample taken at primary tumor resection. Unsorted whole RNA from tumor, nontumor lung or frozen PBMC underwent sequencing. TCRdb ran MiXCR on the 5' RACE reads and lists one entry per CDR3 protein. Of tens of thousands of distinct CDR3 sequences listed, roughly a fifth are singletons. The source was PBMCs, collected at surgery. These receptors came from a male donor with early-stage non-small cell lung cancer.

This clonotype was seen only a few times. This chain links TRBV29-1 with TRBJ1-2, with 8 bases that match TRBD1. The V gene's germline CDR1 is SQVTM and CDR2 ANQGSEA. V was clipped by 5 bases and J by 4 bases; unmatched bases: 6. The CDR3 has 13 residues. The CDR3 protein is CSVSQGELYGYTF. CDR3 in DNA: TGCAGCGTTTCACAGGGGGAGCTCTATGGCTACACCTTC. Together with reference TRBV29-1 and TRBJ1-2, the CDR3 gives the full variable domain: SAVISQKPSRDICQRGTSLTIQCQVDSQVTMMFWYRQQPGQSLTLIATANQGSEATYESGFVIDKFPISRPNLTFSTLTVSNMSPEDSSIYLCSVSQGELYGYTFGSGTRLTVV.

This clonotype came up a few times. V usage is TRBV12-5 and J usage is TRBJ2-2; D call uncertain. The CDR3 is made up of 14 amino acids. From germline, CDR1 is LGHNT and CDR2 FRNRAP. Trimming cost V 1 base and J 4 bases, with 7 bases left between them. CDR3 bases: TGTGCTAGTGGTTTGGAGTTGGCCACCGGGGAGCTGTTTTTT. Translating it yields CASGLELATGELFF.

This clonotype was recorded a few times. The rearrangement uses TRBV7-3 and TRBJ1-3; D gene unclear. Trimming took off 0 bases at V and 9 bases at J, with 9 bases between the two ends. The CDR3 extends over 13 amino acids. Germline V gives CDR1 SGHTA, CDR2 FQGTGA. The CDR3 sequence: CASSLTVGATIYF. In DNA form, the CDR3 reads TGTGCCAGCAGCTTAACAGTCGGAGCCACCATATATTTT.

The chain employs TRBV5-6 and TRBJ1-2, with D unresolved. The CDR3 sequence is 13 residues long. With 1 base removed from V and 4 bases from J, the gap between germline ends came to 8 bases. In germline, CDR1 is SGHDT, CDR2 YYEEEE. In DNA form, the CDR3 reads TGTGCCAGCAGCTTGAACTCCCCCTATGGCTACACCTTC. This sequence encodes CASSLNSPYGYTF.

The CDR3 bases are TGCAGCGTTGAGAGGAGTCACCAAGAGACCCAGTACTTC. Amino acid sequence: CSVERSHQETQYF. The chain carries TRBV29-1 and TRBJ2-5; D unresolved. Deletions cut 3 bases from V and 0 bases from J, with 8 bases between. CDR3 length: 13 residues. The V gene's germline CDR1 is SQVTM and CDR2 ANQGSEA.

This CDR3 is CASSPTRTGMFETQYF. The CDR3 DNA reads TGTGCCAGCAGCCCGACGCGGACAGGGATGTTCGAGACCCAGTACTTC. The chain is built from TRBV11-2 and TRBJ2-5; the match to TRBD1 covers 8 bases. The V and J ends lost 5 bases and 5 bases, in that order; junction bases with no gene match: 13. The CDR3 is 16 amino acids. The germline CDR1 and CDR2 sequences are SGHAT and FQNNGV.

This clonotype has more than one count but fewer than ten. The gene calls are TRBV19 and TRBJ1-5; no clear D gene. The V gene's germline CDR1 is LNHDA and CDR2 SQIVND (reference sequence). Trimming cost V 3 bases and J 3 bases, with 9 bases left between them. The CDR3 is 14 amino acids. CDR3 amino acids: CASSILGNNQPQHF. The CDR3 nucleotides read TGTGCCAGTAGTATCCTGGGGAACAATCAGCCCCAGCATTTT.

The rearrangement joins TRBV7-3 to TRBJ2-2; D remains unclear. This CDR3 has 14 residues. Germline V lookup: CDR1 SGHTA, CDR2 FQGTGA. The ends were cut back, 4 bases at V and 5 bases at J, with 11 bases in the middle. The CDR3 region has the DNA TGTGCCAGCAGCTCGCATAGGCAGACCGGGGAGCTGTTTTTT. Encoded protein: CASSSHRQTGELFF. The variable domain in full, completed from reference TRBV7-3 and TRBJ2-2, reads GAGVSQTPSNKVTEKGKYVELRCDPISGHTALYWYRQSLGQGPEFLIYFQGTGAADDSGLPNDRFFAVRPEGSVSTLKIQRTERGDSAVYLCASSSHRQTGELFFGEGSRLTVL.

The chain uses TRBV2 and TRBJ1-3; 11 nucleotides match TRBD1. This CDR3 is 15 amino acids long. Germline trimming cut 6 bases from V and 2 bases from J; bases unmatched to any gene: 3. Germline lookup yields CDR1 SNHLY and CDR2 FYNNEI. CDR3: CASRGTGGPGNTIYF. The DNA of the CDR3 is TGTGCCAGCAGGGGGACAGGGGGACCTGGAAACACCATATATTTT.

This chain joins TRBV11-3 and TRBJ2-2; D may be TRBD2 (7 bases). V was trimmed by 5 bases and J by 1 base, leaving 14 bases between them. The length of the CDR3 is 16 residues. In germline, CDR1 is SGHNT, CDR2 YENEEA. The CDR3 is CASSPRGGLNTGELFF. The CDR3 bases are TGTGCCAGCAGCCCGAGGGGGGGACTGAACACCGGGGAGCTGTTTTTT.

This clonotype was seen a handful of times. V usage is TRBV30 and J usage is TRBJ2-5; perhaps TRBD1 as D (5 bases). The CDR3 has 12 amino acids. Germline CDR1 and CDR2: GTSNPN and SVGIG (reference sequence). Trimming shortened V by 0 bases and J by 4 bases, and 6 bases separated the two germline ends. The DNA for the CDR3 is TGTGCCTGGAGTGTGCAGGGAGAGACCCAGTACTTC. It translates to CAWSVQGETQYF.

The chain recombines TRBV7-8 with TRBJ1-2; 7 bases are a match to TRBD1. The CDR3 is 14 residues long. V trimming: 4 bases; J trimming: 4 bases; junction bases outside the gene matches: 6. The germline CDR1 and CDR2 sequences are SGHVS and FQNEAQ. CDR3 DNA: TGTGCCAGCAGCTCGGGGGACAGACGCTATGGCTACACCTTC. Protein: CASSSGDRRYGYTF.

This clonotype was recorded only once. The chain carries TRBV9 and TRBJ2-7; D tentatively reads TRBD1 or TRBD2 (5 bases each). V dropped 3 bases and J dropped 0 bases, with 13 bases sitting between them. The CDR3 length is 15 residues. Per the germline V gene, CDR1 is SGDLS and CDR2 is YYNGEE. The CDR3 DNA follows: TGTGCCAGCAGCGCCCGGGACGGATACTCCTACGAGCAGTACTTC. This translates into CASSARDGYSYEQYF.

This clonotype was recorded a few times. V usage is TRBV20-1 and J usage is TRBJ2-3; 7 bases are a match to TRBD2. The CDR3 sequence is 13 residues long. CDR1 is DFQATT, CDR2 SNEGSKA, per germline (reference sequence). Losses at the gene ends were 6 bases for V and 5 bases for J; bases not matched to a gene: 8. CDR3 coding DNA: TGCAGTGCCCGTACCCTAGCGGTAGATACGCAGTATTTT. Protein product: CSARTLAVDTQYF.

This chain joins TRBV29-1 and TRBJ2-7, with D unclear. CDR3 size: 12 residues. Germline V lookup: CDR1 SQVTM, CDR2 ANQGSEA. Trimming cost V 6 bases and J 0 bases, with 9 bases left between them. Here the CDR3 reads CSVWTDSYEQYF. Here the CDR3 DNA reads TGCAGCGTATGGACGGACTCCTACGAGCAGTACTTC.

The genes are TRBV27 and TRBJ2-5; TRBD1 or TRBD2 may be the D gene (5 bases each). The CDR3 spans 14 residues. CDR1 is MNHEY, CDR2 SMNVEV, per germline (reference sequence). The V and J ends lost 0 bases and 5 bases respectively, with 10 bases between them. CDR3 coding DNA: TGTGCCAGCAGTTTATCTCTAGGGACGGAGACCCAGTACTTC. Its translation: CASSLSLGTETQYF.

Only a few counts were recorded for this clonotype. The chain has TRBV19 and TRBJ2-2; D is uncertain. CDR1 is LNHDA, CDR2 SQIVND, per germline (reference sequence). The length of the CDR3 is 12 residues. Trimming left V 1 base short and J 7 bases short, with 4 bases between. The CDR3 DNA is TGTGCCAGTAGTATAGGGTTCGGGGAGCTGTTTTTT. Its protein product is CASSIGFGELFF.

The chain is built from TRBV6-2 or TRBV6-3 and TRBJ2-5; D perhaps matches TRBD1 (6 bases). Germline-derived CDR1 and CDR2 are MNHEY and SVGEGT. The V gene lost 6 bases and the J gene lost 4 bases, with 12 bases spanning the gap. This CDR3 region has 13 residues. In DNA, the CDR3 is TGTGCCAGCAGGACTGGGGGCGTAGAGACCCAGTACTTC. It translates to CASRTGGVETQYF.

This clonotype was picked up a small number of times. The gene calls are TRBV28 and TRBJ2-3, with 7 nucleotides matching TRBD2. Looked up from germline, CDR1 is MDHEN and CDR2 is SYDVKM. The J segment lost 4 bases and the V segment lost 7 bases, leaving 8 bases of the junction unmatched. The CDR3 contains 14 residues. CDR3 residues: CASTNGGLPDTQYF. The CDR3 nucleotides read TGTGCCAGCACTAACGGGGGGTTGCCAGATACGCAGTATTTT.

The CDR3 DNA is TGTGCCAGCAGCCAGCCGCGACGGGGGTCAACAGATACGCAGTATTTT. It codes for CASSQPRRGSTDTQYF. This rearrangement joins TRBV3-1 to TRBJ2-3, with D tentatively TRBD2 (6 bases). Germline CDR1 is LGHDT and CDR2 is YNNKEL (reference sequence). V lost 3 bases to trimming and J lost 3 bases, with 16 bases between them. This CDR3 has 16 amino acids.

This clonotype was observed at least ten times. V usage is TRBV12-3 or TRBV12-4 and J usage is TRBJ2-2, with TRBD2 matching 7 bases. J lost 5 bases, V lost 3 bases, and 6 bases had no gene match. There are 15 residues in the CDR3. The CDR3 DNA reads TGTGCCAGCAGTTTTGACCGGGGAGGGACCGGGGAGCTGTTTTTT. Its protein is CASSFDRGGTGELFF.

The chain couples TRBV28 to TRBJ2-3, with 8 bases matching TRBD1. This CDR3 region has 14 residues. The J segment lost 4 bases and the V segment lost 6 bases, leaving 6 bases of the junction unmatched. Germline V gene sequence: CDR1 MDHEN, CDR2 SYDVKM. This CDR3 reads CASSPGQGPDTQYF. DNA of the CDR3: TGTGCCAGCAGCCCTGGACAGGGCCCAGATACGCAGTATTTT. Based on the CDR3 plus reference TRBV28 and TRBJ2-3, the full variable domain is DVKVTQSSRYLVKRTGEKVFLECVQDMDHENMFWYRQDPGLGLRLIYFSYDVKMKEKGDIPEGYSVSREKKERFSLILESASTNQTSMYLCASSPGQGPDTQYFGPGTRLTVL.